This T cell receptor (beta chain) was obtained from a study of cytotoxic CD8 clonotypes in ibrutinib-treated CLL. Study-level information: Responses comprised about 25 partial and 2 complete; at median approximately six years, about 15 remained remitted and some 12 progressed. Study-level findings and limits: Clonotypes that were public were uncommon, and they contracted or stayed stable on treatment. In comparison with age-matched healthy donors, baseline clonality was higher and tracked circulating CD8+ T-cell counts.

Trimming stripped 8 bases from V and 1 base from J, with 11 bases between. The CDR3 loop spans 13 amino acids. CDR1 and CDR2 from the germline V gene are LNHNV and YYDKDF (reference sequence). Investigators sought sequencing depths of between 1 in 200,000 and 1 in 1 million T cells. Produced via immunoSEQ multiplex PCR; TCRdb's table is partial and in-frame only. This sample has some 130,000 clones, with 76% found just once. This clone was detected once. Its antigen is not identified. The chain carries TRBV15 and TRBJ1-2; TRBD1 is a possible D gene (6 bases). The clonotype originates from a human donor with chronic lymphocytic leukemia. This specimen was PBMCs, taken after 24 months of ibrutinib treatment. DNA for the CDR3: TGTGCCACCTCCCGGGACAATAACTATGGCTACACCTTC. This gives the protein CATSRDNNYGYTF.